Here is one TCR beta chain with its context. Trimming left V 10 bases short and J 3 bases short, with 19 bases between. Germline loops: CDR1 MNHNY, CDR2 SVGAGI (reference sequence). This CDR3 spans 15 amino acids. This sample is part of a study of T cell repertoires in cytomegalovirus infection. Each CDR3 protein is one row after TCRdb ran MiXCR on the reads. In the table there are about 740,000 distinct CDR3 sequences, roughly 36% of which are singletons. The receptor was derived from a human donor in good health (CMV status not recorded). Some clones in this sample may be carry-over from other donors' samples. The sample comprised PBMCs. The chain recombines TRBV6-6 with TRBJ2-1; D may correspond to TRBD1 or TRBD2 (5 bases each). The CDR3 sequence is CATQPGPGLYNEQFF. CDR3 in DNA: TGTGCCACCCAACCGGGGCCCGGGCTCTACAATGAGCAGTTCTTC.